This T cell receptor (beta chain) was found in a study of early stage breast cancer tumors. For this clone: Antigen specificity is unknown.

Assay used: immunoSEQ multiplex PCR; TCRdb lists only in-frame clones, some missing. In the table there are about 72,000 clones, approximately 79% of which are singletons. Study conclusions and caveats: Tumors had about 2.3-fold higher T cell density than normal breast. In about 85% of the 16 patients, blood comparison separated tumor from normal breast. Enriched TCRB sequences shared across patients were mostly commonly generated sequences.

Trimming left V 0 bases short and J 3 bases short, with 7 bases between. The CDR3 is 13 residues long. Germline lookup yields CDR1 SGHNT and CDR2 YYREEE (reference sequence). Sequenced input: blood. The rearrangement joins TRBV5-4 to TRBJ2-7, with D uncertain. The sequence was collected from a person in their 60s with breast cancer. In DNA form, the CDR3 reads TGTGCCAGCAGCTTGGAACCTTTCTACGAGCAGTACTTC. Translation gives CASSLEPFYEQYF. Drawing the rest from reference TRBV5-4 and TRBJ2-7, the complete variable domain is ETGVTQSPTHLIKTRGQQVTLRCSSQSGHNTVSWYQQALGQGPQFIFQYYREEENGRGNFPPRFSGLQFPNYSSELNVNALELDDSALYLCASSLEPFYEQYFGPGTRLTVT.